This TCR beta chain was sequenced in a study of yellow fever vaccine responses in identical twins. Study-level findings and limits: Twin vaccine T cell responses reportedly seemed partly convergent, partly personalized.

MiXCR, applied by TCRdb to the RT-PCR reads, yields one record per CDR3 protein. The table lists 2,500 to 3,000 distinct CDR3 sequences, just under 90% of them singletons. The germline V and J ends were trimmed by 7 bases and 2 bases, with 12 bases remaining between them. The CDR3 is 14 residues long. As for this clonotype: Its antigen is as yet unknown.

This rearrangement joins TRBV23-1 to TRBJ1-5; D is unclear. TRBV23-1 is labeled an ORF, and its function is uncertain. The input for sequencing was T cells from blood (PBMCs), unsorted or a sorted subset (not recorded which), taken before or after yellow fever vaccination (not recorded which). This sequence originates from a female donor who received the yellow fever vaccine. CDR3 in amino acids: CASKRAGGNQPQHF. The CDR3 DNA follows: TGCGCCAGCAAACGGGCAGGTGGCAATCAGCCCCAGCATTTT.